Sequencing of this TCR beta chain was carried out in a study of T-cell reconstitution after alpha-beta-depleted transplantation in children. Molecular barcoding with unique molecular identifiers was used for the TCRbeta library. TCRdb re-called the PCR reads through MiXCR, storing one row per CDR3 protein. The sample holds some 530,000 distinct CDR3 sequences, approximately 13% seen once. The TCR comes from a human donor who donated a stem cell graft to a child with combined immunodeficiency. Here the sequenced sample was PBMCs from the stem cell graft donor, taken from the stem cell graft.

Here the CDR3 DNA reads TGTGCCATCAGTGTAGGGACAGGGGTACGGGAGCAGTACTTC. Translating gives CAISVGTGVREQYF. V and J are TRBV10-3 and TRBJ2-7; TRBD1 aligns across 10 bases. The V gene end was trimmed by 4 bases and the J gene end by 7 bases; junction bases not matched to a gene: 7. Germline CDR1 ENHRY, CDR2 SYGVKD. CDR3 size: 14 residues.